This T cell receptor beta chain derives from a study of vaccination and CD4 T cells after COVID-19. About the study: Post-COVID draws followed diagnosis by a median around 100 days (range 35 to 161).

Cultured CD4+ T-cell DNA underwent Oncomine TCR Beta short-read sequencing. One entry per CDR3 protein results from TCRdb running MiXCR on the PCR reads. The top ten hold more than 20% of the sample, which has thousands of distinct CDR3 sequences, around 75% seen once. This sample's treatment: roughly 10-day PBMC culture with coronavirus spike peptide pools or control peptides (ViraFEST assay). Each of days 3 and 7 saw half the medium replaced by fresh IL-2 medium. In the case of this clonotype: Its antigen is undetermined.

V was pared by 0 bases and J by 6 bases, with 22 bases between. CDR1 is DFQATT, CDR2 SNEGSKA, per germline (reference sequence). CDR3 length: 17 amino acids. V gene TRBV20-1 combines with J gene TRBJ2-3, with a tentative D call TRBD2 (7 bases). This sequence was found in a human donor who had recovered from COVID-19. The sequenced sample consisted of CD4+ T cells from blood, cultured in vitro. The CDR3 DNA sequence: TGCAGTGCTAGAGATCGCCAAAGAGTGGCGGGGGCTGATACGCAGTATTTT. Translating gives CSARDRQRVAGADTQYF.